What follows is one TCR beta chain and its context. This sample was included in a study of CD8 T cells in Susac syndrome. RNA amounts of about 0.5 to 1 ug underwent reverse transcription with random hexamers. TCRdb itself ran the immunoSEQ multiplex PCR reads through MiXCR, one entry per CDR3 protein. The sample shows fewer than 300,000 distinct CDR3 sequences, 80% to 90% of them seen only once. CDR1 and CDR2 (germline): SEHNR, FQNEAQ (reference sequence). Trimming took 1 base from V and 1 from J, leaving 7 bases between them. The CDR3 runs 14 residues. V usage is TRBV7-9 and J usage is TRBJ1-1; D call uncertain. Sequencing was done on a sample of CD8+ T cells from PBMCs. The TCR was taken from a human donor with multiple sclerosis. The CDR3 protein is CASSLVAGNTEAFF. The CDR3, as DNA: TGTGCCAGCAGCTTAGTGGCCGGGAACACTGAAGCTTTCTTT.